This T cell receptor beta chain was profiled in a study of cytomegalovirus exposure and HLA in healthy donors. Study context: From about 180 million T cells, an earlier analysis saw 100 million to 140 million unique TCR beta sequences. The Caucasian-associated ancestry cluster contained about four fifths of the approximately 420 genotyped donors. Study findings and constraints: The presence/absence work took it that sequencing depth was about the same across donors. Cytomegalovirus-associated TCR beta chains were listed, numbering some 150.

This PCR relied on a set of 60 Vbeta primers and 13 Jbeta primers. Assay: immunoSEQ multiplex PCR; the TCRdb copy retains only in-frame clones and omits some. The data contain approximately 150,000 clones, 70% to 80% of them seen just once; the ten biggest clones take up approximately 1.5%. The CDR3 extends over 15 amino acids. Germline loops: CDR1 MGHRA, CDR2 YSYEKL. Trimming took 1 base from V and 6 from J; bases not matched to a gene: 9. About this clone itself: Its antigen is unidentified.

Sequencing was performed on PBMCs. The sequence derives from a female donor in good health and CMV-seronegative. This rearrangement joins TRBV4-1 to TRBJ2-7; 7 positions match TRBD2. CDR3 sequence (DNA): TGCGCCAGCAGCCAAGGTGAGGGCCTAGCGGCCGAGCAGTACTTC. Translating it yields CASSQGEGLAAEQYF.